The rows below give T cell receptor beta chains drawn from one sample of a study of CD8+ T cells in alopecia areata. Profiled with immunoSEQ multiplex PCR; TCRdb holds only in-frame clones, not every one. This table holds about 160,000 clones, roughly 65% found once. The sample in question was CD4+ T cells sorted from blood, obtained at week 4, from a patient treated with tofacitinib. These receptors were taken from a human donor with alopecia areata. Each CDR3 is given with its conserved first and last residue. The order of the fields is clone size, V gene, J gene, D gene, CDR3 protein. D genes are given only for firm matches. Not all rows give a size; the values are once, few, many and, for expanded clones, a class.

-	TRBV11-2	TRBJ2-7	TRBD1	CASTPGQVYEQYF
-	TRBV27	TRBJ2-2	-	CASSFGRGIGELFF
-	TRBV7-2	TRBJ2-7	-	CASSPDRYSYEQYF
-	TRBV29-1	TRBJ2-3	-	CSALGPDTDTQYF
few	TRBV29-1	TRBJ2-1	TRBD2	CSVELAVISYNEQFF
-	TRBV29-1	TRBJ1-3	TRBD1	CSVEPQGASGNTIYF
-	TRBV30	TRBJ2-4	TRBD1	CAWSLTGGKNIQYF
-	TRBV27	TRBJ2-7	-	CASSLVGIEQYF
-	TRBV5-1	TRBJ2-1	-	CASSLGPGGFPNNEQFF
-	TRBV5-1	TRBJ2-5	-	CASSLTGTNQETQYF
-	TRBV19	TRBJ1-2	TRBD1	CASRGTGDSYGYTF
-	TRBV20-1	TRBJ2-5	-	CSAHHQETQYF
-	TRBV2	TRBJ2-2	-	CASKGIVANTGELFF
few	TRBV7-2	TRBJ2-3	-	CASSSRDLNRDTQYF
-	TRBV29-1	TRBJ2-3	TRBD1	CSVYGQGKGTDTQYF
-	TRBV5-1	TRBJ1-5	-	CAHYRESNQPQHF
few	TRBV30	TRBJ1-2	-	CAWYAAIGYGYTF
few	TRBV29-1	TRBJ2-5	-	CSVDQETQYF
few	TRBV4-3	TRBJ2-2	-	CASSQGGGINTGELFF
-	TRBV29-1	TRBJ1-4	-	CSVGETVSEKLFF
once	TRBV25-1	TRBJ2-7	-	CASSARTVPYEQYF
few	TRBV5-4	TRBJ1-6	-	CASSFPGRSPLHF
-	TRBV30	TRBJ1-1	-	CAWSSQFPARTMGTEAFF
-	TRBV30	TRBJ2-3	-	CAWSRGTDTQYF
-	TRBV27	TRBJ2-3	TRBD2	CASSAGGKADTQYF
few	TRBV7-2	TRBJ2-3	-	CASSLYRGSTDTQYF
-	TRBV5-1	TRBJ1-1	-	CASSQRRRAFF
-	TRBV27	TRBJ1-4	-	CASKGRRGGATNEKLFF
-	TRBV4-2	TRBJ2-3	-	CASSRDGGQTDTQYF
-	TRBV7-8	TRBJ2-5	-	CASSLDRAGTQYF
-	TRBV23-1	TRBJ2-1	TRBD2	CASSQRGLAGGYNEQFF
-	TRBV2	TRBJ1-6	-	CAIFTPGLNNSPLHF
-	TRBV2	TRBJ1-2	TRBD1	CASSTTGGALGYTF
-	TRBV4-1	TRBJ2-1	-	CASSLLPPVSYNEQFF
-	TRBV27	TRBJ2-3	-	CASSFSPDTQYF
-	TRBV6-5	TRBJ2-7	-	CASSYESYEQYF
once	TRBV7-2	TRBJ2-7	TRBD1	CASSFRQGEYEQYF
-	TRBV6-5	TRBJ2-7	TRBD2	CASSSRGGRYEQYF
few	TRBV29-1	TRBJ2-2	TRBD2	CSAQRGASNTGELFF
-	TRBV5-4	TRBJ1-2	TRBD1	CASSQGQFSGYTF
-	TRBV20-1	TRBJ1-2	TRBD1	CSASGTGDSPF
-	TRBV15	TRBJ1-2	-	CATSRDGGGRHGYTF
-	TRBV20-1	TRBJ1-2	-	CSAWGAYGYTF
few	TRBV5-1	TRBJ2-3	TRBD1	CASSGTGGTDTQYF
-	TRBV29-1	TRBJ2-5	-	CSVPRTRREETQYF
-	TRBV10-3	TRBJ1-6	TRBD1	CAISEVIPGQGYSPLHF
-	TRBV30	TRBJ1-6	-	CAWSDGSYNSPLHF
-	TRBV25-1	TRBJ1-5	-	CASSPGGNQPQHF
few	TRBV7-2	TRBJ2-6	-	CASSLTGAGANVLTF
-	TRBV25-1	TRBJ2-3	-	CASSPRPEAQYF
-	TRBV7-6	TRBJ2-2	TRBD2	CATDGGANTGEPFF
-	TRBV5-1	TRBJ2-3	-	CASSPLGATDTQYF
once	TRBV29-1	TRBJ1-4	-	CSVNIAEKLFF
-	TRBV2	TRBJ2-5	-	CASRRIGNETQYF